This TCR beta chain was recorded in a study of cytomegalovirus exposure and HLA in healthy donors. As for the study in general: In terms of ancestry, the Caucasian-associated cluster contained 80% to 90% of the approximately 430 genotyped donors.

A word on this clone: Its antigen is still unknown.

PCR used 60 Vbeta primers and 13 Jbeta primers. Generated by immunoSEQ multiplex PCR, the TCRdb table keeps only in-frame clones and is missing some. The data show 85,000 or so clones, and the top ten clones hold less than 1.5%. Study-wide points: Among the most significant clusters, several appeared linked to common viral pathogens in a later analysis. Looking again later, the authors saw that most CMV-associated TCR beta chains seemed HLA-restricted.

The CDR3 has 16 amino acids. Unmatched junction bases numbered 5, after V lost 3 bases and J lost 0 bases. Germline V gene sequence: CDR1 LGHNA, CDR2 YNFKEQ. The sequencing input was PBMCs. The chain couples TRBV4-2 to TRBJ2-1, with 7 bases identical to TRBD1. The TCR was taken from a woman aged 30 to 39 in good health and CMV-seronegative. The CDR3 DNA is TGTGCCAGCAGCCAGGCTACAGGGGACTCCTACAATGAGCAGTTCTTC. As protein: CASSQATGDSYNEQFF.